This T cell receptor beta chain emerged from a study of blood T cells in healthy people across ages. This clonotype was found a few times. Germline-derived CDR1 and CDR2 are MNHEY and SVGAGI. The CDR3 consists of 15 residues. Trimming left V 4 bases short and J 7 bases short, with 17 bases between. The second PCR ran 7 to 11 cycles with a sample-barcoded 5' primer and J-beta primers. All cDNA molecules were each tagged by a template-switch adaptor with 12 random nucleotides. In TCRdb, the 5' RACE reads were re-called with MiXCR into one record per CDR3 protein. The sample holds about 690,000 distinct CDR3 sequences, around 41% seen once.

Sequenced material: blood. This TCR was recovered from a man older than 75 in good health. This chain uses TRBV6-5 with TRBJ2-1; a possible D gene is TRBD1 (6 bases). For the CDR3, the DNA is TGTGCCAGCAGTTCCCAGGGACAACGTCTGAATGAGCAGTTCTTC. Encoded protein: CASSSQGQRLNEQFF.